The table lists the clone carrying this T cell receptor (beta chain) with a few counts. Its target is not known. Researchers attached unique molecular identifiers to individual cDNA molecules. TCRdb re-called the 5' RACE reads with MiXCR, one entry per CDR3 protein. The sample yields fewer than 65,000 distinct CDR3 sequences, roughly 8.7% seen once. This specimen belongs to a study of early T cells in non-severe SARS-CoV-2 infection. The overall study: RNA in bulk from unsorted whole blood was sequenced, and chains were unpaired. Study outcomes and limitations: Anti-spike CD8 responses were favored in VDJdb matching, and private and CD4 specificities were missed.

CDR1 is SGHVS, CDR2 FQNEAQ, per germline. J was trimmed by 4 bases and V by 2 bases; bases with no gene match: 5. The CDR3 sequence is 16 residues long. Sample: whole blood, taken at baseline. The chain is built from TRBV7-8 and TRBJ2-2; TRBD2 aligns across 9 bases. The receptor's source is an adult who was a healthcare worker with PCR-confirmed SARS-CoV-2 infection or an uninfected control (not recorded which). CDR3 nucleotide sequence: TGTGCCAGCAGCTTACGGCAGCGGGGGGCCACCGGGGAGCTGTTTTTT. It translates to CASSLRQRGATGELFF. Drawing the rest from reference TRBV7-8 and TRBJ2-2, the complete variable domain is GAGVSQSPRYKVAKRGQDVALRCDPISGHVSLFWYQQALGQGPEFLTYFQNEAQLDKSGLPSDRFFAERPEGSVSTLKIQRTQQEDSAVYLCASSLRQRGATGELFFGEGSRLTVL.